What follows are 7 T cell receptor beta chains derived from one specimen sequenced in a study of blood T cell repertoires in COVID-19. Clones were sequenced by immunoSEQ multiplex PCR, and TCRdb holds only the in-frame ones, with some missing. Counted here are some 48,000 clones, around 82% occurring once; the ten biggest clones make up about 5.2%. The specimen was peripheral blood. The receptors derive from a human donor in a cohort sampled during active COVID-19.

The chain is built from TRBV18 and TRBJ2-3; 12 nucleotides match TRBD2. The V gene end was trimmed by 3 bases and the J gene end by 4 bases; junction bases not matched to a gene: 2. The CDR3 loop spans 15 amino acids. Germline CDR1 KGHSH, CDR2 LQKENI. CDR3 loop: CASSPRLAGADTQYF. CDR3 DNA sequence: TGTGCCAGCTCACCGCGACTAGCGGGGGCAGATACGCAGTATTTT.

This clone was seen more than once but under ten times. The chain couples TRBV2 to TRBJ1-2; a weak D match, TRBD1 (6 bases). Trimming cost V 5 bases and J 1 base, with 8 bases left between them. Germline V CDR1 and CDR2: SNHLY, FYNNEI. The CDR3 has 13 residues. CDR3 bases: TGTGCCAGCAGTCGACAGGTTAACTATGGCTACACCTTC. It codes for CASSRQVNYGYTF. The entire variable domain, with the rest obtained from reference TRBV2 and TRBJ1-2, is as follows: EPEVTQTPSHQVTQMGQEVILRCVPISNHLYFYWYRQILGQKVEFLVSFYNNEISEKSEIFDDQFSVERPDGSNFTLKIRSTKLEDSAMYFCASSRQVNYGYTFGSGTRLTVV.

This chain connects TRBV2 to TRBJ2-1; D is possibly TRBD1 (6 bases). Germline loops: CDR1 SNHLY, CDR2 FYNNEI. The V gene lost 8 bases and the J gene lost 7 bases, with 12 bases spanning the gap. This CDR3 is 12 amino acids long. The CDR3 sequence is CASGGLSNEQFF. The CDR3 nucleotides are TGTGCCAGCGGGGGCCTCTCAAATGAGCAGTTCTTC.

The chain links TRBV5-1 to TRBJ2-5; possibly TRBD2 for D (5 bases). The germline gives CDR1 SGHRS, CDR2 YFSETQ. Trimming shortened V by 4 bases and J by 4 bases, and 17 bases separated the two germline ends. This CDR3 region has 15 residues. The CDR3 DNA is TGCGCCAGCAGCCGTATCAACGGGGATGGAGAGACCCAGTACTTC. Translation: CASSRINGDGETQYF.

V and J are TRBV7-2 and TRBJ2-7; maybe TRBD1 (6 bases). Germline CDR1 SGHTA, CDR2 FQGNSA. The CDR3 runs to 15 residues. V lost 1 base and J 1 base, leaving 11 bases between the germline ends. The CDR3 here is CASSLGWGLSYEQYF. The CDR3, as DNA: TGTGCCAGCAGCTTAGGGTGGGGGCTATCCTACGAGCAGTACTTC. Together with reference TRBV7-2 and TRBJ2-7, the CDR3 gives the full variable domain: GAGVSQSPSNKVTEKGKDVELRCDPISGHTALYWYRQSLGQGLEFLIYFQGNSAPDKSGLPSDRFSAERTGGSVSTLTIQRTQQEDSAVYLCASSLGWGLSYEQYFGPGTRLTVT.

The CDR3 region is CASSTGLAYYEQFF. DNA of the CDR3: TGTGCCAGCAGCACCGGACTAGCTTACTACGAGCAGTTCTTC. V and J are TRBV5-4 and TRBJ2-1; 8 nucleotides align to TRBD2. V dropped 4 bases and J dropped 10; count of bases not matched to a gene: 10. This CDR3 comprises 14 residues. CDR1 is SGHNT, CDR2 YYREEE, per germline (reference sequence). The variable domain in full, with the rest retrieved from reference TRBV5-4 and TRBJ2-1, is ETGVTQSPTHLIKTRGQQVTLRCSSQSGHNTVSWYQQALGQGPQFIFQYYREEENGRGNFPPRFSGLQFPNYSSELNVNALELDDSALYLCASSTGLAYYEQFFGPGTRLTVL.

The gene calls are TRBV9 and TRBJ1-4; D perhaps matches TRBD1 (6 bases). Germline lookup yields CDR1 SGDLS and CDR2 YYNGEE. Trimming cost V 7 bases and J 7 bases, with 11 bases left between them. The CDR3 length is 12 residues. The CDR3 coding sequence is TGTGCCAGCGGGGGCGTCGGTGAAAAACTGTTTTTT. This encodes CASGGVGEKLFF.